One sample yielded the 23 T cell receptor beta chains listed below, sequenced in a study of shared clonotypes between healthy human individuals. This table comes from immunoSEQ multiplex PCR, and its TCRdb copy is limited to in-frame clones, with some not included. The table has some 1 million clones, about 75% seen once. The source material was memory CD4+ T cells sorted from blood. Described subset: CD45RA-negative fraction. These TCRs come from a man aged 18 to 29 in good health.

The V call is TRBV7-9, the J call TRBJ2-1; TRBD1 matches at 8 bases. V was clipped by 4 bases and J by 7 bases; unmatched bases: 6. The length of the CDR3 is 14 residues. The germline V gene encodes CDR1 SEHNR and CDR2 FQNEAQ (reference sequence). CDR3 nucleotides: TGTGCCAGCAGCTCCTCAAGACAGGGGAATGAGCAGTTCTTC. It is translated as CASSSSRQGNEQFF. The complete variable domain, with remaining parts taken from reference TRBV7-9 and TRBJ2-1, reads DTGVSQNPRHKITKRGQNVTFRCDPISEHNRLYWYRQTLGQGPEFLTYFQNEAQLEKSRLLSDRFSAERPKGSFSTLEIQRTEQGDSAMYLCASSSSRQGNEQFFGPGTRLTVL.

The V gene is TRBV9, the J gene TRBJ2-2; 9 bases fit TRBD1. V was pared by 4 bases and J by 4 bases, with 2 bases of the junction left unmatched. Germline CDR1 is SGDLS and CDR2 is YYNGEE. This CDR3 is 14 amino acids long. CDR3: CASSPTGGTGELFF. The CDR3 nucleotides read TGTGCCAGCAGCCCGACAGGGGGCACCGGGGAGCTGTTTTTT.

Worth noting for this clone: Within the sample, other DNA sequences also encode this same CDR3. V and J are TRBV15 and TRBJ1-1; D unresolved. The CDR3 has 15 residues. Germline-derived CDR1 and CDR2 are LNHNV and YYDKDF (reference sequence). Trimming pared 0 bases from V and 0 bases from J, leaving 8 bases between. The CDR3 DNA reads TGTGCCACCAGCAGAGATCGTGGCCTGAACACTGAAGCTTTCTTT. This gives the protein CATSRDRGLNTEAFF.

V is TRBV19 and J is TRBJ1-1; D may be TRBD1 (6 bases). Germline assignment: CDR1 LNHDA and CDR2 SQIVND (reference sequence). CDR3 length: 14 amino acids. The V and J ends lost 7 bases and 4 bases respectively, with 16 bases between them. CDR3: CASIRGQTVTEAFF. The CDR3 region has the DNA TGTGCCAGTATCAGGGGCCAGACAGTCACTGAAGCTTTCTTT.

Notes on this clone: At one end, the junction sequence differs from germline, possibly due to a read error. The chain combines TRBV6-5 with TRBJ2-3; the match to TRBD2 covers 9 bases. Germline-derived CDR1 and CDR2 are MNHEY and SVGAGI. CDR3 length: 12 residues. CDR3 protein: CASSSLGGRALF. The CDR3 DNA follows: TGTGCCAGCAGTTCCCTGGGCGGGAGGGCACTTTTT.

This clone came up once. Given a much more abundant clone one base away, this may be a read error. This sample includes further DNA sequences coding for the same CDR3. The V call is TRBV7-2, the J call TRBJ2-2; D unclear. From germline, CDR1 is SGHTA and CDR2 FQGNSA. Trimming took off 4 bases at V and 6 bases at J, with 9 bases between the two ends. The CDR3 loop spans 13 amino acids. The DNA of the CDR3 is TGTGCCAGCAGCTCTAGTGTTCCCGGGGAGCTGTTTTTT. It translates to CASSSSVPGELFF.

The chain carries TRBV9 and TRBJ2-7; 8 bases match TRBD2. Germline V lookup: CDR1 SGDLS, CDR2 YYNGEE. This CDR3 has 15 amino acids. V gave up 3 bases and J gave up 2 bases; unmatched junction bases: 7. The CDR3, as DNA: TGTGCCAGCAGCGCACGGGAGGGCCAAACCTACGAGCAGTACTTC. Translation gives CASSAREGQTYEQYF.

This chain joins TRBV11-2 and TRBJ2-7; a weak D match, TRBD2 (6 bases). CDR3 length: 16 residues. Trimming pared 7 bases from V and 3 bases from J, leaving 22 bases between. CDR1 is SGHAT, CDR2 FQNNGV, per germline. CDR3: CASNRELAAEHYEQYF. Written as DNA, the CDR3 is TGTGCCAGCAACCGGGAACTAGCCGCCGAACACTACGAGCAGTACTTC.

CDR3 sequence reads: CASSYQGPGNTIYF. CDR3 DNA: TGTGCCAGCAGTTACCAGGGACCTGGAAACACCATATATTTT. The rearrangement joins TRBV6-5 to TRBJ1-3, with D possibly TRBD1 on 5 matching bases. This CDR3 is built from 14 residues. V lost 2 bases and J 2 bases, leaving 7 bases between the germline ends. The germline V gene has CDR1 MNHEY and CDR2 SVGAGI.

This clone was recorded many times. CDR3 residues: CASQTSGPLNQPQHF. As DNA, the CDR3 is TGTGCTAGCCAGACATCGGGCCCTCTAAATCAGCCCCAGCATTTT. J is TRBJ1-5 and V is TRBV12-5; no clear D. V was trimmed by 9 bases and J by 4 bases, leaving 19 bases between them. CDR1 is LGHNT and CDR2 is FRNRAP in the germline V gene. The CDR3 is 15 amino acids.

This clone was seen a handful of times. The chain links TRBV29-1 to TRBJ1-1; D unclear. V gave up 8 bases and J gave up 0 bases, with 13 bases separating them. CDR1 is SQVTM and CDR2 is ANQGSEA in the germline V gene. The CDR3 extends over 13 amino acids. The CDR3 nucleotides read TGCAGCATAGATGGGCAGTTGAACACTGAAGCTTTCTTT. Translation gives CSIDGQLNTEAFF.

The CDR3 coding sequence is TGCGCCAGCAGCTTGCCGGGCTCTGGAAACACCATATATTTT. This codes for CASSLPGSGNTIYF. The chain uses TRBV5-1 and TRBJ1-3; D is ambiguous. Germline V gene data show CDR1 as SGHRS and CDR2 as YFSETQ. V was clipped by 1 base and J by 0 bases, with 5 bases between them. The CDR3 totals 14 residues.

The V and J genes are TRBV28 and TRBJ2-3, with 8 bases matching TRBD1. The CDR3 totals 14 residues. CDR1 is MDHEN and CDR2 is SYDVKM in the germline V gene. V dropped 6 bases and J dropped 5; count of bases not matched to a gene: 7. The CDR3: CASRSGGSLDTQYF. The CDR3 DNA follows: TGTGCCAGCAGGTCAGGGGGCAGTCTAGATACGCAGTATTTT.

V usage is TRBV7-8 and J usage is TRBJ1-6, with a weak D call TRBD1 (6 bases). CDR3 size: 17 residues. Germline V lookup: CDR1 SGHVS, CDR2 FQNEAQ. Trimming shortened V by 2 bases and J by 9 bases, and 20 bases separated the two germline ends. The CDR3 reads CASSLFQAAQGSSPLHF. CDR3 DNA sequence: TGTGCCAGCAGCTTATTTCAGGCAGCCCAGGGGAGTTCACCCCTCCACTTT. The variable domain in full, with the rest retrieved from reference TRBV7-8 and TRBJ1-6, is GAGVSQSPRYKVAKRGQDVALRCDPISGHVSLFWYQQALGQGPEFLTYFQNEAQLDKSGLPSDRFFAERPEGSVSTLKIQRTQQEDSAVYLCASSLFQAAQGSSPLHFGNGTRLTVT.

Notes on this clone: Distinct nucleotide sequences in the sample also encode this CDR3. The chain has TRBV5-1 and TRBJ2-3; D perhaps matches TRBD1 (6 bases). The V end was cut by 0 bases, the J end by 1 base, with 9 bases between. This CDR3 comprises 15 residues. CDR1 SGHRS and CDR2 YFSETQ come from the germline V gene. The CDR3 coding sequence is TGCGCCAGCAGCTTGGTGGGGGCACGCACAGATACGCAGTATTTT. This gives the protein CASSLVGARTDTQYF. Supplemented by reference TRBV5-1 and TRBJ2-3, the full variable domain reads KAGVTQTPRYLIKTRGQQVTLSCSPISGHRSVSWYQQTPGQGLQFLFEYFSETQRNKGNFPGRFSGRQFSNSRSEMNVSTLELGDSALYLCASSLVGARTDTQYFGPGTRLTVL.

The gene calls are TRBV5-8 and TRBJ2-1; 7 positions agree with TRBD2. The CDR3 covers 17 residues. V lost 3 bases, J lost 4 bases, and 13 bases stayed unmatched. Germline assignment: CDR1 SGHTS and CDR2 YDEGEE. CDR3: CASSSDPGGFAYNEQFF. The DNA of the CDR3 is TGTGCCAGCAGCTCGGATCCGGGGGGATTTGCTTACAATGAGCAGTTCTTC. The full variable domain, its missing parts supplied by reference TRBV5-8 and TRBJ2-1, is EAGVTQSPTHLIKTRGQQATLRCSPISGHTSVYWYQQALGLGLQFLLWYDEGEERNRGNFPPRFSGRQFPNYSSELNVNALELEDSALYLCASSSDPGGFAYNEQFFGPGTRLTVL.

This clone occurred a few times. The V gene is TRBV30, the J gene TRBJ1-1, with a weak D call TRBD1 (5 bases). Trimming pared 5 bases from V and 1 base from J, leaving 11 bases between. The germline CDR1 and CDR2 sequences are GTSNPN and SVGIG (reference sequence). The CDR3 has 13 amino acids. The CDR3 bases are TGTGCCTGGCAGGGAAATCCGAACACTGAAGCTTTCTTT. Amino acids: CAWQGNPNTEAFF.

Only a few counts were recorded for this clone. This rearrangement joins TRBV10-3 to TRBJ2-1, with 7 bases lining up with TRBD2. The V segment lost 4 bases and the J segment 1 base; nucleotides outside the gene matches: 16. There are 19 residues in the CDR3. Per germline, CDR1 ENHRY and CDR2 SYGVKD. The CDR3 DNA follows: TGTGCCATCAGTGGTGCGGCTAGCGGATCCGCGGGGTCCTACAATGAGCAGTTCTTC. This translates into CAISGAASGSAGSYNEQFF.

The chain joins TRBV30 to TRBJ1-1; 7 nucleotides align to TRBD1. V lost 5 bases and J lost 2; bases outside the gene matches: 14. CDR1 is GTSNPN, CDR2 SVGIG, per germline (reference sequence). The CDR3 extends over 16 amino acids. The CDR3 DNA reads TGTGCCTGGGTGGCTATGTCAGGGGGAGGAAACACTGAAGCTTTCTTT. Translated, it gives CAWVAMSGGGNTEAFF.

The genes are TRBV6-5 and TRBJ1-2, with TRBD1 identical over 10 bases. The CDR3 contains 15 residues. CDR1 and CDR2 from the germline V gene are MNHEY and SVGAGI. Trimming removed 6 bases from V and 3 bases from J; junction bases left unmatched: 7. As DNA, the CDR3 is TGTGCCAGCAGGTCAGGGGGGACAGGGGACTATGGCTACACCTTC. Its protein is CASRSGGTGDYGYTF.

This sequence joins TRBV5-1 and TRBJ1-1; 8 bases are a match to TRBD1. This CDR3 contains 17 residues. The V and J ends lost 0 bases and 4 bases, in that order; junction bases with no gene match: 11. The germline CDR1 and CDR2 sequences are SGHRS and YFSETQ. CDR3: CASSLGGIDRGSTEAFF. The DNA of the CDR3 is TGCGCCAGCAGCTTGGGGGGAATTGACAGGGGAAGCACTGAAGCTTTCTTT.

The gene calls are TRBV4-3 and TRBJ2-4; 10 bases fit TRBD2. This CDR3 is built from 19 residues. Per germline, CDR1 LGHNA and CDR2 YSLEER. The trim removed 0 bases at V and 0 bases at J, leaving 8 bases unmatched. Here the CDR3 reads CASSQDGTSGTLAKNIQYF. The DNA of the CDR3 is TGCGCCAGCAGCCAAGATGGCACTAGCGGGACCCTAGCCAAAAACATTCAGTACTTC.

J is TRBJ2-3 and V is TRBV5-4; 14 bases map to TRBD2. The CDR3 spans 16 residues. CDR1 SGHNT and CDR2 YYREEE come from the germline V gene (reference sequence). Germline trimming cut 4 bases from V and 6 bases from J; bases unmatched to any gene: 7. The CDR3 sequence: CASSSGLAGGGDTQYF. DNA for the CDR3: TGTGCCAGCAGCAGCGGACTAGCGGGAGGAGGGGATACGCAGTATTTT.